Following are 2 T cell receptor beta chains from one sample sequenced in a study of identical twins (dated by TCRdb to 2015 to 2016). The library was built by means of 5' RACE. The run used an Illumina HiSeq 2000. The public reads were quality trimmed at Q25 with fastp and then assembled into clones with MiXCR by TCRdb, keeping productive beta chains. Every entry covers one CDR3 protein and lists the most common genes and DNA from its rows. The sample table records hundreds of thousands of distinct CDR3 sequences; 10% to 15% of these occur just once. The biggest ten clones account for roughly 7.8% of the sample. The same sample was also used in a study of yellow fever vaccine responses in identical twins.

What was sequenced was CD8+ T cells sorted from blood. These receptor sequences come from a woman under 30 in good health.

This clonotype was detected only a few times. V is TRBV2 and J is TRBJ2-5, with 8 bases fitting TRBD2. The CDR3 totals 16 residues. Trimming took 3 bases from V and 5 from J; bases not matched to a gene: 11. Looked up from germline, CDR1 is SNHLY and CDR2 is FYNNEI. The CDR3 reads CASSERTSPPRETQYF. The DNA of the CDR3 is TGTGCCAGCAGTGAGAGGACTAGCCCACCCCGGGAGACCCAGTACTTC.

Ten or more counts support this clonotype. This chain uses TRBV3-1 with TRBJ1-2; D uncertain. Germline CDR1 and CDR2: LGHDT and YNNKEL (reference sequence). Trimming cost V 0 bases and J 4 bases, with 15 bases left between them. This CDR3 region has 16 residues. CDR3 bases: TGTGCCAGCAGCCAAGAAGGAGTTGGGCAGACCTATGGCTACACCTTC. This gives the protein CASSQEGVGQTYGYTF. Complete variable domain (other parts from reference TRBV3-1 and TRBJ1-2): DTAVSQTPKYLVTQMGNDKSIKCEQNLGHDTMYWYKQDSKKFLKIMFSYNNKELIINETVPNRFSPKSPDKAHLNLHINSLELGDSAVYFCASSQEGVGQTYGYTFGSGTRLTVV.